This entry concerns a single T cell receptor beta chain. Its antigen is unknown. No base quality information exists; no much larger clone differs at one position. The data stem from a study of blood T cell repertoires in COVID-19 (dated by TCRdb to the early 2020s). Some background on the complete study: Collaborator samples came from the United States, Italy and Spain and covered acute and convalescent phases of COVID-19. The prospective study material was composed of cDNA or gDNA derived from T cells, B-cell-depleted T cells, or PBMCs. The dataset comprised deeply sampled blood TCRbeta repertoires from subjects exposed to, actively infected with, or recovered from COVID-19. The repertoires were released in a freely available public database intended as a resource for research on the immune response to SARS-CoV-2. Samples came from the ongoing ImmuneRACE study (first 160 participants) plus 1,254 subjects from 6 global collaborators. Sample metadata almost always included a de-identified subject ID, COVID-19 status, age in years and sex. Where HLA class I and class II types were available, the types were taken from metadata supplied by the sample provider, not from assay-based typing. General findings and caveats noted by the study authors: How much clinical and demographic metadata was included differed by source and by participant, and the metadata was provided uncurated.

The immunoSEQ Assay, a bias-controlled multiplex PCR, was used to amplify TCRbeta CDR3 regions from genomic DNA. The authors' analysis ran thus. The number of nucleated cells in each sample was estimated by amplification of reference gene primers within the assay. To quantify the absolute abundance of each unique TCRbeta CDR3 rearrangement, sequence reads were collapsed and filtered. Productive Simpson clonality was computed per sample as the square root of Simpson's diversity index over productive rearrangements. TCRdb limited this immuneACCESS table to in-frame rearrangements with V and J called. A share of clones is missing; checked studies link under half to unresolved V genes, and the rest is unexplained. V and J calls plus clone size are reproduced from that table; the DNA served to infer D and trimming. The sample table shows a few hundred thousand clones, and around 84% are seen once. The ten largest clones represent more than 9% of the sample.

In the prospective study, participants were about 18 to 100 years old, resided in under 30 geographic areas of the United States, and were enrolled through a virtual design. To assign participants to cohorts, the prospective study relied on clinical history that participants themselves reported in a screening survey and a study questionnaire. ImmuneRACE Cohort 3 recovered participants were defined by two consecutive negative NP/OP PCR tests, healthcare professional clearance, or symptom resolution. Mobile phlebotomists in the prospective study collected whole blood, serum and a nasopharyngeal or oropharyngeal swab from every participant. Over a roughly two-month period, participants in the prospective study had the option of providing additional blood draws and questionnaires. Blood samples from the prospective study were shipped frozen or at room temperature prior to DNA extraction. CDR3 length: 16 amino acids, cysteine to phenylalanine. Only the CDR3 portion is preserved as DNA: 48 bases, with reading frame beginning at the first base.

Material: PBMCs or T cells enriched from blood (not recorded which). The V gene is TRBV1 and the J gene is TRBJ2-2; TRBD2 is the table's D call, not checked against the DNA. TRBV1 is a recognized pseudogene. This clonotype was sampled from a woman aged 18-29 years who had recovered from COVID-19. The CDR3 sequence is CTSSPWDFTNTGELFF. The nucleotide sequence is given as TGCACCAGCAGCCCCTGGGACTTCACAAACACCGGGGAGCTGTTTTTT.